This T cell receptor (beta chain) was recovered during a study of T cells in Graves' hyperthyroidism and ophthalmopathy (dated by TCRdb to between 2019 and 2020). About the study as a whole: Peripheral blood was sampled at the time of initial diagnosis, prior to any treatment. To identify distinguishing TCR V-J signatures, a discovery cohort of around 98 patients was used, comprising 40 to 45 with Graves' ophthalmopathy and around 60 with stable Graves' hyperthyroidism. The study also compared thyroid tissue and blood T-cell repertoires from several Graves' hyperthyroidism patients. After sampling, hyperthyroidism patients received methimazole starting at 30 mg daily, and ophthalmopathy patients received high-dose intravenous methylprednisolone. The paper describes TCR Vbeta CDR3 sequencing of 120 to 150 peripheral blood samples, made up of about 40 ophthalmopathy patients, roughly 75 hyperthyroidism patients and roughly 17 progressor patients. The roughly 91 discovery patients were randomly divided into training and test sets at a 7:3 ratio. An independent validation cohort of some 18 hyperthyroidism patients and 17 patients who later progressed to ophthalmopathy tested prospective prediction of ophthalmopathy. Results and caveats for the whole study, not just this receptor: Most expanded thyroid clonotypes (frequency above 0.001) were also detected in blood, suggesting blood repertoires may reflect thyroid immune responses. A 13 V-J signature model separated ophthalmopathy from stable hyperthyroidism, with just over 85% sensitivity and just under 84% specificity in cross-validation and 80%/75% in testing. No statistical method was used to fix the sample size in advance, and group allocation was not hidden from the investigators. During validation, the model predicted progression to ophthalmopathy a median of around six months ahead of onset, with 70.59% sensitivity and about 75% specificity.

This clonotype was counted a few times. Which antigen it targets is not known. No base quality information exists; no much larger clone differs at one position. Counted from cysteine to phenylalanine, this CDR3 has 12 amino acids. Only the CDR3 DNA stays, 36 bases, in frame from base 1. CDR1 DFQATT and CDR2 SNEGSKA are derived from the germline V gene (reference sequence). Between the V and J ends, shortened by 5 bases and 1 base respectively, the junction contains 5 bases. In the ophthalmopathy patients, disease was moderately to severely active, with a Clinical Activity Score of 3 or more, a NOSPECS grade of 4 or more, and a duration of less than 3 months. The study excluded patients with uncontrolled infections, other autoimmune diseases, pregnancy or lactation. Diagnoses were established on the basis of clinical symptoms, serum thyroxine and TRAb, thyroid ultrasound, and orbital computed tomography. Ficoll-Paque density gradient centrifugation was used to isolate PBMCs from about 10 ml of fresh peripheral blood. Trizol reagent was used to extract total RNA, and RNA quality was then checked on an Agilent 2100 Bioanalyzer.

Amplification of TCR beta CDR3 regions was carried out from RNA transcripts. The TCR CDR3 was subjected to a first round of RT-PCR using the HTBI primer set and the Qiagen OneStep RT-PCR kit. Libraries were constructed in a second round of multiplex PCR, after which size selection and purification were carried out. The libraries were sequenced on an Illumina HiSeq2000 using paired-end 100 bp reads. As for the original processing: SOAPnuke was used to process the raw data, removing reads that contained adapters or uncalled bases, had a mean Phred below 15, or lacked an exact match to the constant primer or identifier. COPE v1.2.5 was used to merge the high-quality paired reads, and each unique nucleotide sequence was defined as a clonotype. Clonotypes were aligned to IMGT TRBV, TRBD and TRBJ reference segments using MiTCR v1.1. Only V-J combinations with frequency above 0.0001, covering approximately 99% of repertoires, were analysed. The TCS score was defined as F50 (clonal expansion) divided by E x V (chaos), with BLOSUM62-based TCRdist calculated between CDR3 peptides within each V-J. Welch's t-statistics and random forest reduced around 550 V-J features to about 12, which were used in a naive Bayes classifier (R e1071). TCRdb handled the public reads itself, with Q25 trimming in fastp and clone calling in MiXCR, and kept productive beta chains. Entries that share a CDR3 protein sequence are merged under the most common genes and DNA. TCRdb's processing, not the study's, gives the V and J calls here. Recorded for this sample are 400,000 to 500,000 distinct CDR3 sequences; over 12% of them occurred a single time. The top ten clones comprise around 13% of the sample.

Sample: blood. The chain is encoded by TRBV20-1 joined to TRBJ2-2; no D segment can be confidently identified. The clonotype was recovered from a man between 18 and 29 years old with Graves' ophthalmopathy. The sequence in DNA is TGCAGTGCTTCCCGGAACACCGGGGAGCTGTTTTTT. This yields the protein CSASRNTGELFF.